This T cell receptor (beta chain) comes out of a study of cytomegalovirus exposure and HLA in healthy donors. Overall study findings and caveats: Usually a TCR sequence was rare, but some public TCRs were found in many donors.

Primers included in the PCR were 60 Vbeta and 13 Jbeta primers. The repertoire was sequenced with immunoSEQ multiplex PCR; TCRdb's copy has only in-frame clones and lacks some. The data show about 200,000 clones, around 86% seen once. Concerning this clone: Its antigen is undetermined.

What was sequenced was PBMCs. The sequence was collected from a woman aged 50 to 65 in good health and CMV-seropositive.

The CDR3 reads CASSESLAGGVSSSYEQYF. CDR3 nucleotide sequence: TGTGCCAGCAGTGAAAGTCTAGCGGGGGGCGTATCGAGCTCCTACGAGCAGTACTTC. The rearrangement links TRBV2 to TRBJ2-7, with TRBD2 matching 11 bases. Trimming cost V 2 bases and J 0 bases; bases outside gene matches: 12. Germline V gene lookup returns CDR1 SNHLY and CDR2 FYNNEI. The CDR3 has 19 amino acids.